This T cell receptor (beta chain) was recorded in a study of regulatory T cells in long-lasting Graves disease. Whole-study results and caveats: Those with persistent Graves' had less TCR diversity than newly diagnosed patients.

Trimming cost V 5 bases and J 5 bases, with 8 bases left between them. Germline V gene sequence: CDR1 KGHDR, CDR2 SFDVKD. There are 12 residues in the CDR3. TCR beta libraries were built with iRepertoire HTBI primers and Arm-PCR of CDR3 regions. One entry per CDR3 protein results from TCRdb running MiXCR on the multiplex PCR reads. The sample carries under 300,000 distinct CDR3 sequences, around 20% recorded once. The time point here: newly diagnosed GD, antithyroid drugs for less than 3 months. PBMCs provided the RNA from which the TCR library was made. Graves' disease diagnosis followed American Thyroid Association guidelines. This clonotype has at least ten counts. Its antigen is not identified.

The sequence was obtained from a female donor with Graves disease. Sequences were derived from peripheral blood mononuclear cells (PBMCs), sampled at new diagnosis, from a patient treated with antithyroid drugs. This chain joins TRBV24-1 and TRBJ1-2; D not certain. CDR3 in DNA: TGTGCCACCAGTGGGGCCGATTATGGCTACACCTTC. Residues: CATSGADYGYTF.